This paragraph covers one T cell receptor (beta chain) sequence. Its antigen is still unknown. The record has no base qualities; no much larger clone is one base away. CD8 naive samples were obtained by positive selection for CCR7 among CD45RO-negative cells, yielding a CD45RA+CCR7+ population from which TemRA cells were excluded. Donors were healthy HIV-negative adults with no recently reported acute infections or vaccinations. Every donor was a Caucasian adult residing in Nashville, Tennessee, USA. Blood was obtained by leukapheresis, after which PBMCs were separated by Ficoll-Histopaque density gradient centrifugation and cryopreserved in liquid nitrogen vapor phase. Analytical flow cytometry was used to check the purity and quantity of every magnetically sorted T cell population. Genomic DNA was isolated from every sorted fraction and measured by UV absorbance on a Nanodrop 2000c. Using the deep immunoSEQ assay, multiplex PCR amplified TCR CDR3 regions from genomic DNA. Genomic DNA extracted from each cell subset was distributed evenly over all wells of several immunoSEQ 96-well plates, and each plate served as one replicate. For sorted subsets, about 200 ng genomic DNA, equal to approximately 30,000 T cell genomes, was loaded into each replicate PCR. Purified libraries were measured with a Qubit 3.0 fluorometer, size-checked on a Bioanalyzer 2100, and measured again with the KAPA Library Quantification kit. A separate single-read 150-cycle Illumina NextSeq 550 flow cell was used to sequence each immunoSEQ 96-well plate. On the study's bioinformatics: The immunoSEQ output contained only junctional sequences without quality scores, so filtering could not match that applied to full-length reads. Sequences were annotated with PyIR, a Python wrapper for IgBLAST v1.9, using IMGT germline references to assign V/J genes and CDR3. Reads were removed for weak V/J assignments (E-value above 1e-6), missing CDR3, stop codons, out-of-frame junctions, or ambiguous translated residues. V3J clonotypes were defined by identical inferred V gene, J gene, and CDR3 amino acid sequence. The percentage overlap between two repertoires was calculated by dividing the number of shared unique clonotypes by the size of the smaller repertoire. Richness of each repertoire was evaluated using RTK rarefaction, the Chao1 estimator, and Recon v2.1 estimates of unobserved clonotypes. OLGA was used to compute generation probabilities for all TCRbeta clonotypes that the gDNA method yielded from several donors. Here the immuneACCESS table is served through TCRdb, limited to in-frame sequences with V and J called. Missing clones are a known gap in these copies; in checked studies unresolved V genes cover under half, and the rest lacks a known reason. For V, J and clone size, that table is used; D and trimming come from the DNA. The sample has millions of clones on record, just under 95% of them singletons. Together, the top ten hold 0.85% to 1.2% of the sample.

This record belongs to a study of shared clonotypes between healthy human individuals (dated by TCRdb to 2020 to 2021). For the wider study: The cohort included three men and two women between 18 and 49 years of age. The study deeply sequenced blood TCR repertoires of about 5 healthy adults to estimate repertoire size and the extent of clonotype sharing between individuals. Between about 0.94 and 8.9 billion PBMCs per donor were obtained by leukapheresis. For each donor, CD4 naive and CD4 memory were each given three plates, CD8 naive was given two plates, and CD8 memory was given one plate. Different laboratories and diverse techniques were used to prepare libraries and sequence TCR repertoires, to increase sequencing depth and limit assay-specific biases. General conclusions and limits of the study: Only blood was sampled, and tissue TCR repertoires likely differ from those in blood. Compared with non-shared clonotypes, the clonotypes found in all four sorted-subset donors had higher generation probabilities. Pairwise subsampling led to the expectation that sequencing depth would affect the degree of clonotype sharing among donors. Naive subsets generally had larger estimated clonotype richness than memory subsets. Even with the large sequencing depth, rarefaction of the sorted-subset datasets indicated that sequencing was incomplete. Because the study included only a small number of donors, the genetic and exposure-history diversity represented was limited. Sharing across a few donors was observed for 4.5% to 6.5% of naive CD4, 3.5% of naive CD8, roughly 2.4% of memory CD4, and around 0.44% of memory CD8 clonotypes.

The sample consisted of naive CD8+ T cells sorted from blood. Per the publication, the cell subset or site label means: CD45RA+CCR7+. This sequence originates from a young man in good health.

The CDR3 here reads CASSLSGERGTGELFF. At the DNA level, the sequence is TGTGCCAGCAGTTTATCGGGGGAACGAGGGACCGGGGAGCTGTTTTTT. This chain is built from TRBV28 and TRBJ2-2, and TRBD2 may be the D gene, going by 6 matching bases. Spanning cysteine to phenylalanine, the CDR3 consists of 16 amino acids. CDR3 DNA is the only sequence kept; it has 48 bases, read in frame from the first base. As encoded in the germline V gene, CDR1 is MDHEN while CDR2 is SYDVKM. V is cut by 1 base and J by 5 bases, and the space between the germline ends is 14 bases.